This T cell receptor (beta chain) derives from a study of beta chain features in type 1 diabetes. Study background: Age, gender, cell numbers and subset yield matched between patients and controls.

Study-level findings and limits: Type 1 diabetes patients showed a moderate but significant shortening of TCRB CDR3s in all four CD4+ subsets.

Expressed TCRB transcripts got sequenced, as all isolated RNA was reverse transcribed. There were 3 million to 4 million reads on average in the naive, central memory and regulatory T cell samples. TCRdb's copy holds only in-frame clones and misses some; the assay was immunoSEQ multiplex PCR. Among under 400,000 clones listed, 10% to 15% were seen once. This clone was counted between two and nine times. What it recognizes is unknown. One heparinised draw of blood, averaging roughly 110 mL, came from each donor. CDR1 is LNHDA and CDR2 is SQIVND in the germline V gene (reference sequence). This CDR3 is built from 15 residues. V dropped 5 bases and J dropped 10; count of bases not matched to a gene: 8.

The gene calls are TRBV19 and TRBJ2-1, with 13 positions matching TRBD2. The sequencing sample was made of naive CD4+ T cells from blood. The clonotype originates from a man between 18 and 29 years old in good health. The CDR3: CASSAPGLAGNEQFF. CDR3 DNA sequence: TGTGCCAGTAGTGCCCCGGGACTAGCGGGGAACGAGCAGTTCTTC.